A single sample is the source of the 5 T cell receptor beta chains below, sequenced in a study of graft-versus-host responses after intestinal transplantation. Sequenced by immunoSEQ multiplex PCR; TCRdb stores in-frame clones only, minus some. The sample has some 87,000 clones, around nine tenths seen once. Antigen specificity for these receptors is unknown. Sequenced here: unstimulated CD4+ T cells sorted from spleen or lymph node cells, sampled before intestinal transplant. Source of these receptors: a human donor who received an intestinal transplant.

The rearrangement uses TRBV21-1 and TRBJ1-6; the table's D call TRBD1 went unverified against the DNA. TRBV21-1 is a recognized pseudogene. The CDR3 has 14 residues. The CDR3 DNA reads as TGTGCCAGCCTCTTTGCAGGGGATAATTCACCCCTCCACTTT. It is translated as CASLFAGDNSPLHF.

Regarding this clone: In the same sample, other DNA sequences code for this CDR3. This chain links TRBV20-1 with TRBJ2-1; no definite D call. Germline V gives CDR1 DFQATT, CDR2 SNEGSKA (reference sequence). Trimming left V 3 bases short and J 6 bases short, with 3 bases between. The CDR3 runs to 10 residues. The CDR3 spells CSARANEQFF. In DNA, the CDR3 is TGCAGTGCTAGGGCCAATGAGCAGTTCTTC.

The rearrangement uses TRBV28 and TRBJ2-7; TRBD2 matches at 12 bases. Per germline, CDR1 MDHEN and CDR2 SYDVKM. This CDR3 has 16 residues. Losses at the gene ends were 6 bases for V and 6 bases for J; bases not matched to a gene: 12. The CDR3 is CASRLGTSGFQAEQYF. CDR3 sequence (DNA): TGTGCCAGCAGGTTAGGGACTAGCGGGTTTCAGGCCGAGCAGTACTTC.

The chain combines TRBV6-4 with TRBJ2-1, with D possibly matching TRBD2 (6 bases). The ends were cut back, 5 bases at V and 7 bases at J, with 21 bases in the middle. The CDR3 has 16 amino acids. From germline, CDR1 is MRHNA and CDR2 SNTAGT. The CDR3 loop reads CASSREERALLNEQFF. Written as DNA, the CDR3 is TGTGCCAGCAGTAGAGAAGAGCGGGCGTTGTTGAATGAGCAGTTCTTC.

A word on this clone: The same CDR3 is also encoded by other DNA sequences in this sample. The CDR3 loop reads CASSLVGGGAYNEQFF. CDR3 DNA: TGCGCCAGCAGCTTGGTTGGGGGAGGGGCCTACAATGAGCAGTTCTTC. V and J are TRBV5-1 and TRBJ2-1; 7 bases fit TRBD2. V shed 0 bases and J 2 bases; nucleotides not matched to a gene: 5. Per germline, CDR1 SGHRS and CDR2 YFSETQ. This CDR3 has 16 amino acids.